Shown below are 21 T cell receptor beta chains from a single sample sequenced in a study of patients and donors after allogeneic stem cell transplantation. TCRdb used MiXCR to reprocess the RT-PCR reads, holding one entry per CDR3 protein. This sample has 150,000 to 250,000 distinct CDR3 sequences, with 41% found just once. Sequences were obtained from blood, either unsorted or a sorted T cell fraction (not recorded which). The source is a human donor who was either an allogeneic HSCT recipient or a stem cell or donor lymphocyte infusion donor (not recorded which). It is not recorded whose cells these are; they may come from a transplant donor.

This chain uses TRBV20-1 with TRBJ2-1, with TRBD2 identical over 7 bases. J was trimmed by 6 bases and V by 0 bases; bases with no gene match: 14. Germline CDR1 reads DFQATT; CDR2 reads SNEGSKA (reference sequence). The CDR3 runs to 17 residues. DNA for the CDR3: TGCAGTGCTAGAGATCTGTTTGACCTAGCGGTGTTCAATGAGCAGTTCTTC. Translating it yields CSARDLFDLAVFNEQFF.

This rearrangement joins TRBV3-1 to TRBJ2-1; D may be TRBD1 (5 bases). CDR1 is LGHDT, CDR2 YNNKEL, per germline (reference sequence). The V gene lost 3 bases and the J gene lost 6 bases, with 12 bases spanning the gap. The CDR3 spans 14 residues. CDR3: CASSHPKGSNEQFF. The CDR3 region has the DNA TGTGCCAGCAGCCACCCCAAGGGGTCCAATGAGCAGTTCTTC.

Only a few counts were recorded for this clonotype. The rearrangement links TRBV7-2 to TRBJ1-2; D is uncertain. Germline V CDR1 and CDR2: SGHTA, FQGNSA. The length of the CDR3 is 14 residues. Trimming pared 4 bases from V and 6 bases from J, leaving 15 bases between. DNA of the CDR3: TGTGCCAGCAGCTCCCGATACGTAAGGGATGGCTACACCTTC. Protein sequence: CASSSRYVRDGYTF.

Here the CDR3 DNA reads TGTGCCAGTAGTATCGCAGACACTGGCTACACCTTC. Amino acids: CASSIADTGYTF. The rearrangement uses TRBV19 and TRBJ1-2; D gene uncertain. CDR3 size: 12 residues. V lost 3 bases to trimming and J lost 7 bases, with 9 bases between them. Germline V gene data show CDR1 as LNHDA and CDR2 as SQIVND (reference sequence).

CDR3 coding DNA: TGCGCCAGCAGCTATGCGGACAGCTACACTGAAGCTTTCTTT. Translating it yields CASSYADSYTEAFF. The chain combines TRBV5-1 with TRBJ1-1; TRBD1 is a possible D gene (6 bases). Germline V CDR1 and CDR2: SGHRS, YFSETQ. V was shortened by 3 bases and J by 3 bases, with 12 bases between the two germline ends. This CDR3 is built from 14 residues.

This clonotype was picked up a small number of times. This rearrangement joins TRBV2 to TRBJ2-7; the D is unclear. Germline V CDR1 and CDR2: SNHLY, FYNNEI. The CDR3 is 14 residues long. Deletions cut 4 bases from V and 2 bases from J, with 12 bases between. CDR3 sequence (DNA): TGTGCCAGCAGTGGTCGACCGTCCCCCTACGAGCAGTACTTC. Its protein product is CASSGRPSPYEQYF.

The chain's CDR3 is CASGDRHDKLFF. DNA of the CDR3: TGTGCCAGCGGGGACAGACACGATAAACTGTTTTTT. V gene TRBV6-5 combines with J gene TRBJ1-4, with 7 bases aligning to TRBD1. Per germline, CDR1 MNHEY and CDR2 SVGAGI. The V gene end was trimmed by 8 bases and the J gene end by 11 bases; junction bases not matched to a gene: 8. This CDR3 is 12 amino acids long.

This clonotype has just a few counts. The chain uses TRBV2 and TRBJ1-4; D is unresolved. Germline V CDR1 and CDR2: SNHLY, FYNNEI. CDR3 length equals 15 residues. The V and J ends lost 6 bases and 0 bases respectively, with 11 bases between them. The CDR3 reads CASRANSATNEKLFF. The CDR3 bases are TGTGCCAGCAGGGCTAACAGTGCAACTAATGAAAAACTGTTTTTT.

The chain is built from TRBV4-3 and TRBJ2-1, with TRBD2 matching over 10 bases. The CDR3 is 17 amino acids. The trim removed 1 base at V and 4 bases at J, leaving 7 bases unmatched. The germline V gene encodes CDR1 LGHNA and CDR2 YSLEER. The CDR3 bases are TGCGCCAGCAGCCAAGTCCCGACTAGCGGGTCTTACAATGAGCAGTTCTTC. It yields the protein CASSQVPTSGSYNEQFF.

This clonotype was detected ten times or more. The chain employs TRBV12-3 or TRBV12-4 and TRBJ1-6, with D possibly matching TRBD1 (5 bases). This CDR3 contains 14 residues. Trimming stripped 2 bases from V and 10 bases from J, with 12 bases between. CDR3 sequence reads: CASSLKGIGSPLHF. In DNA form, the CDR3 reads TGTGCCAGCAGTTTAAAGGGGATAGGATCACCCCTCCACTTT.

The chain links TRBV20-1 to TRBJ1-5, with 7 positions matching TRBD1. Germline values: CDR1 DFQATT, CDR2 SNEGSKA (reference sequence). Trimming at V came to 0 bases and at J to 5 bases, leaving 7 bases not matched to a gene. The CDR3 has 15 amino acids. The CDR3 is CSARDLVGGDQPQHF. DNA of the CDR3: TGCAGTGCTAGAGATCTAGTAGGGGGCGATCAGCCCCAGCATTTT.

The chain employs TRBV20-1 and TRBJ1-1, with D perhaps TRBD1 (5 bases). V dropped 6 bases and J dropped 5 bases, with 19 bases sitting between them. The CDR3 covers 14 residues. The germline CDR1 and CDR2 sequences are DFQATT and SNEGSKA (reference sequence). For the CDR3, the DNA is TGCAGTGCCTCCGGGACCCCTTTCGGGACTGAAGCTTTCTTT. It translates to CSASGTPFGTEAFF.

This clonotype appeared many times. CDR3 amino acids: CASSLNRGTEEQYF. The CDR3 DNA follows: TGCGCCAGCAGCTTAAACAGGGGTACGGAGGAGCAGTACTTC. The chain recombines TRBV5-1 with TRBJ2-7, with 7 bases aligning to TRBD1. The CDR3 has 14 amino acids. Per germline, CDR1 SGHRS and CDR2 YFSETQ. V trimming: 2 bases; J trimming: 7 bases; junction bases outside the gene matches: 9.

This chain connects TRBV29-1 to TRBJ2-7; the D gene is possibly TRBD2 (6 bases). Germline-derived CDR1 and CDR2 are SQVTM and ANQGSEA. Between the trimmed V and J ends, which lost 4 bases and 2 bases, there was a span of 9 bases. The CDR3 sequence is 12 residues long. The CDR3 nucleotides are TGCAGCGTTGCGGGACTTCCCTACGAGCAGTACTTC. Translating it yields CSVAGLPYEQYF.

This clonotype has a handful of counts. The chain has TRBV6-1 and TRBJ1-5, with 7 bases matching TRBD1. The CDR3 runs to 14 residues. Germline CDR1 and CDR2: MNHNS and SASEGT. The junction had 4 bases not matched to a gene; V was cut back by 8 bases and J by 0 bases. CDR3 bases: TGTGCCAGCGCGGACAGGAATAGCAATCAGCCCCAGCATTTT. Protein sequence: CASADRNSNQPQHF.

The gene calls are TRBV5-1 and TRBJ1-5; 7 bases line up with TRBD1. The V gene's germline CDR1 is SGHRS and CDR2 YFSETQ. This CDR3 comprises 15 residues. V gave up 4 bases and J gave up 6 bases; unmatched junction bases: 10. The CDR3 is CASSLGQDRGQPQHF. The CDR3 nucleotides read TGCGCCAGCAGCCTTGGACAGGATCGCGGTCAGCCCCAGCATTTT.

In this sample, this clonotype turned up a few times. CDR3 sequence: CASSQDLGQGHSPLHF. In DNA form, the CDR3 reads TGCGCCAGCAGCCAAGATCTAGGACAGGGTCATTCACCCCTCCACTTT. This rearrangement joins TRBV4-3 to TRBJ1-6, with 8 nucleotides matching TRBD1. The CDR3 consists of 16 residues. V lost 0 bases, J lost 8 bases, and 6 bases stayed unmatched. Germline V lookup: CDR1 LGHNA, CDR2 YSLEER.

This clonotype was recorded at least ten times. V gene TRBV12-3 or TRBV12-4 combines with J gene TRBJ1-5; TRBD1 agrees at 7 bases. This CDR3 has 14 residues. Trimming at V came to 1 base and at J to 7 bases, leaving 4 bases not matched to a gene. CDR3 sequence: CASSLGPGGQPQHF. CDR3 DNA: TGTGCCAGCAGTTTAGGGCCAGGGGGACAGCCCCAGCATTTT.

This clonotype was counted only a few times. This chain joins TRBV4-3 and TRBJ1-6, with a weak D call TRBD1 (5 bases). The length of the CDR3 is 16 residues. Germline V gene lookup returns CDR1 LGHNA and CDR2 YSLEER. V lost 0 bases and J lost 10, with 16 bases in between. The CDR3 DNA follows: TGCGCCAGCAGCCAAGATTGGACAAGGAGTGAATCACCCCTCCACTTT. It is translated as CASSQDWTRSESPLHF.

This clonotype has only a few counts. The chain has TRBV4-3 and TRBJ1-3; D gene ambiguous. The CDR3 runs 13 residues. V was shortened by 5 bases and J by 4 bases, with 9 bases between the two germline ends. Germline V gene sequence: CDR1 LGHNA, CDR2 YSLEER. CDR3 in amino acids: CASSVAQGNTIYF. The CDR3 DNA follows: TGCGCCAGCAGCGTGGCTCAGGGAAACACCATATATTTT.

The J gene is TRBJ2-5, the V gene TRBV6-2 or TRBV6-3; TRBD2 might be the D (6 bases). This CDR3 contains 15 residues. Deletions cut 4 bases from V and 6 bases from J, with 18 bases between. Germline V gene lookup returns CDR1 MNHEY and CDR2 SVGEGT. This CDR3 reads CASSFRGNQVKTQYF. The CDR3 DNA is TGTGCCAGCAGTTTTCGGGGGAACCAAGTGAAGACCCAGTACTTC.